This T cell receptor beta chain derives from a study of blood T cell repertoires in COVID-19. Study-level information: Sample material is recorded as cDNA or gDNA derived from T cells, B-cell-depleted T cells, or PBMCs.

Authors' methods: The assay estimated nucleated cells by amplifying reference gene primers. Assay: immunoSEQ multiplex PCR; the TCRdb copy retains only in-frame clones and omits some. V, J and clone size derive from that table, while D and trimming were established from the DNA sequence. The table includes 130,000 to 150,000 clones, about nine tenths detected once. Sequencing used peripheral blood. This TCR was sampled from a human donor in a cohort sampled during active COVID-19.

The CDR3 bases are TGCGCCAGCAGTGAGCACAGCTCGCGTAGCACAGATACGCAGTATTTT. Protein: CASSEHSSRSTDTQYF. The chain employs TRBV10-2 and TRBJ2-3, with D unresolved. Trimming took 2 bases from V and 0 from J, leaving 12 bases between them. Germline values: CDR1 WSHSY, CDR2 SAAADI. The CDR3 has 16 amino acids.